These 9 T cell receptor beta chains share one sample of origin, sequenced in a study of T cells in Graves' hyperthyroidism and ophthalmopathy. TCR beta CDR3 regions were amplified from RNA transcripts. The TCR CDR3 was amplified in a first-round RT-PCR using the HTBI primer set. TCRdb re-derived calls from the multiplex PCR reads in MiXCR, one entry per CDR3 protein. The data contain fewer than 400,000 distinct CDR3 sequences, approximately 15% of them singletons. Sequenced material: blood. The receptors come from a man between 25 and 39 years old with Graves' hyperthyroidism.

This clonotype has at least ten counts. The CDR3 spells CASSFGGPSTDTQYF. The CDR3 DNA is TGTGCCAGCAGTTTCGGAGGACCTAGCACAGATACGCAGTATTTT. The chain joins TRBV12-3 or TRBV12-4 to TRBJ2-3; perhaps TRBD2 as D (5 bases). V lost 3 bases and J 0 bases, leaving 10 bases between the germline ends. This CDR3 has 15 amino acids.

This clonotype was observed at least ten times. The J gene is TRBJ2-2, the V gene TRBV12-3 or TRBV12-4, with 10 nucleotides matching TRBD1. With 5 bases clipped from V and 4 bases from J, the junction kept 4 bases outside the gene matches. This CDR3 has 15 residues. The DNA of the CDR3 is TGTGCCAGCAGTCGACAGGGGGCGGGCACCGGGGAGCTGTTTTTT. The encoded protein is CASSRQGAGTGELFF.

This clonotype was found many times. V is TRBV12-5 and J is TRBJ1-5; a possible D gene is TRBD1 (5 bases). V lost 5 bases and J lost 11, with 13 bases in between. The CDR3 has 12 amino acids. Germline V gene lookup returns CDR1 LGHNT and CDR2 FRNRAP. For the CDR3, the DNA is TGTGCTAGTGGTCCCGACGGGGGGGCCCAGCATTTT. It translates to CASGPDGGAQHF.

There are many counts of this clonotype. The CDR3 protein is CSALTAGGPNEQFF. The CDR3 bases are TGCAGTGCCCTCACGGCGGGAGGGCCCAATGAGCAGTTCTTC. V usage is TRBV20-1 and J usage is TRBJ2-1; 9 nucleotides align to TRBD2. The CDR3 is 14 amino acids. CDR1 is DFQATT, CDR2 SNEGSKA, per germline (reference sequence). The V and J ends lost 6 bases and 6 bases, in that order; junction bases with no gene match: 9.

This chain's CDR3 is CSAVGTQDTDTQYF. Written as DNA, the CDR3 is TGCAGCGCTGTGGGGACACAAGACACAGATACGCAGTATTTT. This rearrangement joins TRBV29-1 to TRBJ2-3; TRBD1 is a possible D gene (6 bases). V was clipped by 7 bases and J by 2 bases, with 16 bases between them. Germline V CDR1 and CDR2: SQVTM, ANQGSEA. The CDR3 contains 14 residues.

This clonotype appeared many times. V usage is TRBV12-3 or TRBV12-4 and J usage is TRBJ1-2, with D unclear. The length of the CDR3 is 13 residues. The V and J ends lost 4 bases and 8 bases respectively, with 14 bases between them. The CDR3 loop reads CASSSPPQPGYTF. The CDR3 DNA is TGTGCCAGCAGTTCCCCCCCTCAGCCCGGCTACACCTTC.

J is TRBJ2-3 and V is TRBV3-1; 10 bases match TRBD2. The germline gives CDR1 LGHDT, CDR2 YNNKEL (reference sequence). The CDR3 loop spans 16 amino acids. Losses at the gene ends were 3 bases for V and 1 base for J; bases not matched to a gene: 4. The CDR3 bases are TGTGCCAGCAGCCAGCTAGCGGGAGTCGGCACAGATACGCAGTATTTT. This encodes CASSQLAGVGTDTQYF.

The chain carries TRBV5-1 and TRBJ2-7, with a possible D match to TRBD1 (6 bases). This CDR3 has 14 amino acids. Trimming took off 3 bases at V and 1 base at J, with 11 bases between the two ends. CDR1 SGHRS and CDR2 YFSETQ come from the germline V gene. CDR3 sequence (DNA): TGCGCCAGCAGCTACAGGGATGCGTCCTACGAGCAGTACTTC. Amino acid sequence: CASSYRDASYEQYF.

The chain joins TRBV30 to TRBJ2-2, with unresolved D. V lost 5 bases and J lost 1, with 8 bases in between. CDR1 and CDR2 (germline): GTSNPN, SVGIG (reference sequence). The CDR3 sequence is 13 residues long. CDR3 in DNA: TGTGCCTGGGCACAGCTGAACACCGGGGAGCTGTTTTTT. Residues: CAWAQLNTGELFF.